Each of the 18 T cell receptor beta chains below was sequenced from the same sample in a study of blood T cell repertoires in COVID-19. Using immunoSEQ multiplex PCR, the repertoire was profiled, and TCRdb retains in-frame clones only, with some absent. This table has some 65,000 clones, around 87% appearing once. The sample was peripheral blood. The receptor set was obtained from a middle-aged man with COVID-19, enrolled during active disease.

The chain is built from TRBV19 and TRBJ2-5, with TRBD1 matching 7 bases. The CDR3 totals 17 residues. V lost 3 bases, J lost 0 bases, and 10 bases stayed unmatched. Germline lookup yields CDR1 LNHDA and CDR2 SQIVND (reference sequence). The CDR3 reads CASSIGGTGANQETQYF. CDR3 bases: TGTGCCAGTAGTATTGGGGGTACAGGGGCAAACCAAGAGACCCAGTACTTC.

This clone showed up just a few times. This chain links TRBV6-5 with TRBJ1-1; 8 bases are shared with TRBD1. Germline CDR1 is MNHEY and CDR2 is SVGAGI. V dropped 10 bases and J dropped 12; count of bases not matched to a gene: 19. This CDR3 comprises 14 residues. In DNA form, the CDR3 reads TGTGCCACCCTAGGAACCGGACAGGGAGCTCTGCCTTTCTTT. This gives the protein CATLGTGQGALPFF.

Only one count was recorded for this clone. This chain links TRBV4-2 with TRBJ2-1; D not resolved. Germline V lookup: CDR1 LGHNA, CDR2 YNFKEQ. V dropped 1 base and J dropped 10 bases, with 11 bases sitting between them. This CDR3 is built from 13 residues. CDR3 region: CASSQVESEEQFF. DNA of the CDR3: TGTGCCAGCAGCCAAGTAGAGAGCGAAGAGCAGTTCTTC.

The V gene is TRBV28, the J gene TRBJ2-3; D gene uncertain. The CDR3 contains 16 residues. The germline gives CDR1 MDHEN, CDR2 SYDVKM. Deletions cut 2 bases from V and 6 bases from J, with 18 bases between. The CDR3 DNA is TGTGCCAGCAGTTTAGGCACCCTAGAGATGGGTGATACGCAGTATTTT. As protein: CASSLGTLEMGDTQYF.

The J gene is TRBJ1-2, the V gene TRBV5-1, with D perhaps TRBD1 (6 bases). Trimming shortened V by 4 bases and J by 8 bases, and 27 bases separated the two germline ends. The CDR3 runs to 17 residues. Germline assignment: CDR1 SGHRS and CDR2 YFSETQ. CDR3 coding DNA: TGCGCCAGCAGCAACCACTTACAGGGTTCGGAGTCTCGGGGCTACACCTTC. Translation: CASSNHLQGSESRGYTF.

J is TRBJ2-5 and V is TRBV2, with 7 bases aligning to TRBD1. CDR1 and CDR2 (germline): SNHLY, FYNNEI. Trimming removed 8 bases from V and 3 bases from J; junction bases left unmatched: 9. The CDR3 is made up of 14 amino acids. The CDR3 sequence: CASGPTGTEETQYF. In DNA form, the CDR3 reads TGTGCCAGCGGACCGACAGGGACAGAAGAGACCCAGTACTTC.

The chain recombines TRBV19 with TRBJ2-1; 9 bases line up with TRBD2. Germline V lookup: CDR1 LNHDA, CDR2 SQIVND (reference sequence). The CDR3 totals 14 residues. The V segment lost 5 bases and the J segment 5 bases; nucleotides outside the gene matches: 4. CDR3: CASSPSGAHNEQFF. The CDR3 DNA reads TGTGCCAGTAGTCCTAGCGGGGCGCACAATGAGCAGTTCTTC.

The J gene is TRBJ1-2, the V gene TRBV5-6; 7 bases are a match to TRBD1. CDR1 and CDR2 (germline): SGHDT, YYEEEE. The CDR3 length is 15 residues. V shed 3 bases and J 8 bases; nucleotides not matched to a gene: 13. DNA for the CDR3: TGTGCCAGCAGCTCCACGGGAACTACACAGGGGGGCTACACCTTC. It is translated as CASSSTGTTQGGYTF. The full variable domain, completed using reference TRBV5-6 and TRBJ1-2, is DAGVTQSPTHLIKTRGQQVTLRCSPKSGHDTVSWYQQALGQGPQFIFQYYEEEERQRGNFPDRFSGHQFPNYSSELNVNALLLGDSALYLCASSSTGTTQGGYTFGSGTRLTVV.

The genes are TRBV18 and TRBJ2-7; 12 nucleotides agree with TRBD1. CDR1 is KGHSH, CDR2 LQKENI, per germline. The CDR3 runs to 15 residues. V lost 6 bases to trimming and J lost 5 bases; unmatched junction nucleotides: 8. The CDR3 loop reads CASSGQGAHVNEQYF. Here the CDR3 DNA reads TGTGCCAGCTCGGGACAGGGGGCCCATGTAAACGAGCAGTACTTC.

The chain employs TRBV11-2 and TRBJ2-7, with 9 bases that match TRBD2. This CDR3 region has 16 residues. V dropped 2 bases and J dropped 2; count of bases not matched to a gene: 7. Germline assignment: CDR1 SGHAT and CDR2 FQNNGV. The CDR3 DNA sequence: TGTGCCAGCAGCTTATCGTTGCGGGGGGGGACCTACGAGCAGTACTTC. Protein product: CASSLSLRGGTYEQYF.

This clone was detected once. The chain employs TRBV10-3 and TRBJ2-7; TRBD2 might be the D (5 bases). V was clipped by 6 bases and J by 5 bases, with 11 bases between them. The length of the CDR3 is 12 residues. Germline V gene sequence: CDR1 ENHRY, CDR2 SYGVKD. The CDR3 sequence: CAIRGGSDEQYF. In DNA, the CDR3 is TGTGCCATCAGGGGTGGGAGCGACGAGCAGTACTTC.

The CDR3 region is CASSRASGSGYEQYF. CDR3 DNA: TGTGCCAGTAGTCGTGCTAGCGGGTCCGGGTACGAGCAGTACTTC. The chain joins TRBV19 to TRBJ2-7; 8 positions agree with TRBD2. V gave up 5 bases and J gave up 4 bases; unmatched junction bases: 10. Germline V CDR1 and CDR2: LNHDA, SQIVND (reference sequence). The CDR3 runs to 15 residues.

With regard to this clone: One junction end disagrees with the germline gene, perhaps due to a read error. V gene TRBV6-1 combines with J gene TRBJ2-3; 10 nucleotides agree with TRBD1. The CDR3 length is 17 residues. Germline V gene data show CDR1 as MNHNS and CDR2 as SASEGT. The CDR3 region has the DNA TGTGCCAGCAGAGAAGACAGGGGGCGCATTGGCACAGATACGCAGTATTTT. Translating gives CASREDRGRIGTDTQYF.

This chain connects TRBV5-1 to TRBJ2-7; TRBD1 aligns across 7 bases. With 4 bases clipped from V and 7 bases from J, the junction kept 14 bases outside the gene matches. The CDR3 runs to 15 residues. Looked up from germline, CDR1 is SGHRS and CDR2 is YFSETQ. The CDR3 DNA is TGCGCCAGCAGCCCAAACGGACCGACAGGGAGTGAGCAGTACTTC. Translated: CASSPNGPTGSEQYF.

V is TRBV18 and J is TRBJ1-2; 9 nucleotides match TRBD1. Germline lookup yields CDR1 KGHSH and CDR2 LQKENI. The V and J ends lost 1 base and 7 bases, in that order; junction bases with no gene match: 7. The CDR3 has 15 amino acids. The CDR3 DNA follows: TGTGCCAGCTCACCACAACAGGGGGCTCAGGGTGGCTACACCTTC. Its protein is CASSPQQGAQGGYTF.

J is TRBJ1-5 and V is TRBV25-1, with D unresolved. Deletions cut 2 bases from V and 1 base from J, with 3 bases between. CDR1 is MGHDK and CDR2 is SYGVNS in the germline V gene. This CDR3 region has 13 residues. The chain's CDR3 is CASSERSNQPQHF. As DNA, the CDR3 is TGTGCCAGCAGTGAACGGAGCAATCAGCCCCAGCATTTT.

The CDR3 sequence: CATIGHTDTQYF. The CDR3 region has the DNA TGTGCCACCATTGGGCACACAGATACGCAGTATTTT. This chain uses TRBV12-3 or TRBV12-4 with TRBJ2-3; D unclear. The CDR3 runs to 12 residues. Deletions cut 10 bases from V and 2 bases from J, with 10 bases between.

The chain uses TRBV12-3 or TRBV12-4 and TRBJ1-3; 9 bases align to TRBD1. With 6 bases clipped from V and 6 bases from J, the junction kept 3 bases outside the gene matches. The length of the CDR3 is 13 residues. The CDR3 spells CASRRQGENTIYF. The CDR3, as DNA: TGTGCCAGCAGGAGACAGGGGGAAAACACCATATATTTT.